A selection of T cell receptor beta chains follows, all from one sample in a study of blood T cell repertoires in COVID-19. Measured with immunoSEQ multiplex PCR; TCRdb has only the in-frame clones, and not every one. The table records roughly 380,000 clones, 89% of them present only once. Specimen: peripheral blood. All receptors derive from a woman aged 40 to 50 with COVID-19, enrolled during active disease. The CDR3 runs from the conserved cysteine through the conserved F or W. A D gene is named only where the DNA matches it firmly. Part of the rows lack a size; the others show once, few, many or a class for expanded clones.

.,TRBV6-5,once,TRBJ1-1,TGTGCCAGCAGGCCAACGGGAGGGAACGCTGAAGCTTTCTTT,CASRPTGGNAEAFF
.,TRBV9,.,TRBJ2-1,TGTGCCAGCAGCGTTAGAGGTAGTTACAATGAGCAGTTCTTC,CASSVRGSYNEQFF
.,TRBV3-1/TRBV3-2,.,TRBJ1-4,TGTGCCAGCTCTAAGCGGGTGGGCAGCCCTAATGAAAAACTGTTTTTT,CASSKRVGSPNEKLFF
TRBD1,TRBV7-2,once,TRBJ2-2,TGTGCCAGCAGCTTAGAGGTGAGTACAGGGGAAGCCGGGGAGCTGTTTTTT,CASSLEVSTGEAGELFF
TRBD1,TRBV7-9,.,TRBJ1-3,TGTGCCAGCAGCTCGTGGACAGGGGCCGACTCTGGAAACACCATATATTTT,CASSSWTGADSGNTIYF
.,TRBV27,.,TRBJ1-5,TGTGCCAGCAGTTTTGGCCAGTTTCAGCCCCAGCATTTT,CASSFGQFQPQHF
.,TRBV15,.,TRBJ1-2,TGTGCCACCAGCAGAGATCGGGAAGCCTATGGCTACACCTTC,CATSRDREAYGYTF
.,TRBV19,.,TRBJ1-6,TGTGCCAGTAGTATTTTTCAGACAGGCAGCTCCTATAATTCACCCCTCCACTTT,CASSIFQTGSSYNSPLHF
.,TRBV6-5,few,TRBJ2-5,TGTGCCAGCAGGGGGCAGATAGTTGGAGAGACCCAGTACTTC,CASRGQIVGETQYF
.,TRBV19,.,TRBJ2-1,TGTGCCAGTAGTATAGATGCGGGGGAGCAGTTCTTC,CASSIDAGEQFF
.,TRBV5-8,.,TRBJ2-7,TGTGCCAGCAGTAGGAGGGGAATAGATCCCTACGAGCAGTACTTC,CASSRRGIDPYEQYF
TRBD2,TRBV3-1/TRBV3-2,.,TRBJ2-7,TGTGCCAGCAGCCAAGAAGGGACTAGCGCTACAAACGAGCAGTACTTC,CASSQEGTSATNEQYF
TRBD1,TRBV5-1,few,TRBJ2-3,TGCGCCAGCAGCAGTGTACCAGGGGGCGCAGATACGCAGTATTTT,CASSSVPGGADTQYF
.,TRBV5-1,.,TRBJ2-7,TGCGCCAGCAGCTGGGCAGGAACTTCCTACGAGCAGTACTTC,CASSWAGTSYEQYF
TRBD1,TRBV4-3,.,TRBJ1-5,TGCGCCAGCAGCCCTACCCGGACAGGGAGCGATCAGCCCCAGCATTTT,CASSPTRTGSDQPQHF
.,TRBV5-1,.,TRBJ1-6,TGCGCCAGCAGCTTGGGTCTAGGGCGGGGATCACCCCTCCACTTT,CASSLGLGRGSPLHF
.,TRBV5-8,.,TRBJ1-1,TGTGCCAGCAGCTTGCGGGGGATGGGCACTGAAGCTTTCTTT,CASSLRGMGTEAFF
TRBD2,TRBV7-3,.,TRBJ2-3,TGTGCCAGCAGCCCACAGCCCCGGGAGGGCGAAGATACGCAGTATTTT,CASSPQPREGEDTQYF
.,TRBV11-1,few,TRBJ2-5,TGTGCCAGCAGCTCCGAAGAGACCCAGTACTTC,CASSSEETQYF
.,TRBV4-1,.,TRBJ2-5,TGCGCCAGCAGCCAAGACCCAGCGAGGGAGACCCAGTACTTC,CASSQDPARETQYF
.,TRBV5-6,once,TRBJ2-7,TGTGCCAGCAGCACCGGGACAAACAAGCAGTACTTC,CASSTGTNKQYF
TRBD1,TRBV10-3,.,TRBJ1-2,TGTGCCATCAAACAACAGGGGGACTATGGCTACACCTTC,CAIKQQGDYGYTF
TRBD2,TRBV5-4,.,TRBJ2-1,TGTGCCAGCAGCTTGACTGCGGGGGTGAGTCGCTACAATGAGCAGTTCTTC,CASSLTAGVSRYNEQFF
.,TRBV19,.,TRBJ1-2,TGTGCCAGTAGCACAGGCCGTAACTATGGCTACACCTTC,CASSTGRNYGYTF
TRBD1,TRBV11-2,.,TRBJ1-4,TGTGCCAGCAGCTTGGCCGGGACAGCCCTTGAAAAACTGTTTTTT,CASSLAGTALEKLFF
.,TRBV28,.,TRBJ2-7,TGTGCCAGCAGTTCCTGGACAGTAAGCTTCTACGAGCAGTACTTC,CASSSWTVSFYEQYF
TRBD1,TRBV28,.,TRBJ1-2,TGTGCCAGCAGTTTACCATCAATCGGGACAGGGAACTATGGCTACACCTTC,CASSLPSIGTGNYGYTF
TRBD1,TRBV7-8,.,TRBJ1-3,TGTGCCAGCAGCCGGACAGGGAGCCACTCTGGAAACACCATATATTTT,CASSRTGSHSGNTIYF
.,TRBV6-5,.,TRBJ2-7,TGTGCCAGCACGTCAGGGAGGAGTCTCTCGGGGCAGTACTTC,CASTSGRSLSGQYF
.,TRBV24-1,.,TRBJ1-1,TGTGCCACCAGGAATGCAGGGGCCACTGAAGCTTTCTTT,CATRNAGATEAFF
.,TRBV12-3/TRBV12-4,.,TRBJ2-7,TGTGCCAGCAAGTACAGCTCCTACGAGCAGTACTTC,CASKYSSYEQYF
.,TRBV5-4,.,TRBJ1-1,TGTGCCAGCAGCGCGGACAGAGCGAACACTGAAGCTTTCTTT,CASSADRANTEAFF